This T cell receptor (beta chain) was recorded in a study of ipilimumab plus nivolumab after autologous stem cell transplantation. Method: immunoSEQ multiplex PCR; TCRdb's copy keeps in-frame clones and lacks some. The table has 17,000 or so clones, roughly three quarters seen once; the top ten hold roughly 35%. Checkpoint therapy with ipilimumab 1 mg/kg began 14 to 28 days after transplant. Patients received nivolumab 3 mg/kg at weeks 1, 4, 7, 10, then fortnightly to week 26. This clone was observed once. Germline lookup yields CDR1 SGHNT and CDR2 YYREEE (reference sequence). The ends lost 1 base at V and 5 bases at J; junction bases unmatched: 4. This CDR3 contains 14 residues.

The sequencing used PBMCs, collected in a trial of ipilimumab plus nivolumab as post-transplant consolidation. The sequence derives from a male donor with diffuse large B-cell lymphoma. This chain connects TRBV5-4 to TRBJ2-5; TRBD2 matches at 8 bases. CDR3 sequence reads: CASSLSGSKETQYF. CDR3 in DNA: TGTGCCAGCAGCTTGAGCGGGAGTAAGGAGACCCAGTACTTC.